This T cell receptor (beta chain) emerged from a study of T-cell reconstitution after alpha-beta-depleted transplantation in children. Study findings and constraints: Roughly two months post-transplant, alpha-beta T cells reportedly originated from several hundred graft clones that had expanded. At one year after transplant, newly produced T cells mostly accounted for T-cell counts and diversity.

After removal of 4 bases from V and 2 bases from J, the junction contained 8 bases not matched to a gene. The CDR3 sequence is 15 residues long. The germline V gene has CDR1 MGHRA and CDR2 YSYEKL. TCRbeta library construction was performed incorporating unique molecular identifiers. TCRdb used MiXCR to reprocess the PCR reads, holding one entry per CDR3 protein. The table records about a million distinct CDR3 sequences, 25% to 35% of them present only once. A remark on this clonotype: Its antigen is still unknown.

The rearrangement links TRBV4-1 to TRBJ2-7, with 7 nucleotides matching TRBD2. The clonotype was recovered from a boy under two years old who had a stem cell transplant for SCID, so the T cells may come from the graft donor. The sample consisted of PBMCs, mostly from graft donor cells, taken 360 days after TCRalphabeta/CD19-depleted stem cell transplant. Here the CDR3 reads CASSRQSREAYEQYF. The CDR3 DNA reads TGCGCCAGCAGCCGACAGAGCCGGGAGGCCTACGAGCAGTACTTC.